The 15 T cell receptor beta chains reported below all come from one sample, sequenced in a study of T cells after yellow fever vaccination. TCRdb independently ran MiXCR on the 5' RACE reads; one entry per CDR3 protein. The sample lists over 120,000 distinct CDR3 sequences, approximately 6.6% seen once, with approximately 0.61% in the top ten. The material sequenced was CD4+ T cells sorted from PBMCs, taken 10 days after the yellow fever booster vaccination. Every receptor here comes from a man in his thirties or forties who received the YFV17D yellow fever vaccine.

This clonotype was recorded many times. The rearrangement links TRBV20-1 to TRBJ2-1; possible D gene TRBD2, 6 bases. There are 14 residues in the CDR3. Trimming took 4 bases from V and 0 from J, leaving 10 bases between them. Germline V gives CDR1 DFQATT, CDR2 SNEGSKA (reference sequence). DNA of the CDR3: TGCAGTGCTACCCCCGGGAGCTCCTACAATGAGCAGTTCTTC. It encodes CSATPGSSYNEQFF.

This clonotype was seen at least ten times. The V call is TRBV7-2, the J call TRBJ1-2; 7 bases line up with TRBD1. Trimming cost V 1 base and J 2 bases; bases outside gene matches: 4. Germline loops: CDR1 SGHTA, CDR2 FQGNSA. CDR3 length: 15 amino acids. This chain's CDR3 is CASSLGPGGNYGYTF. CDR3 coding DNA: TGTGCCAGCAGCTTAGGGCCAGGGGGAAACTATGGCTACACCTTC.

This clonotype was detected many times. This sequence joins TRBV12-3 or TRBV12-4 and TRBJ2-2, with D possibly matching TRBD1 (6 bases). The CDR3 is 15 amino acids. Trimming removed 3 bases at V and 4 bases at J, with 12 bases between. DNA of the CDR3: TGTGCCAGCAGTTTTGATACAGGGTTCACCGGGGAGCTGTTTTTT. Residues: CASSFDTGFTGELFF.

This clonotype was counted many times. CDR3 protein: CASALVSGQYF. CDR3 nucleotide sequence: TGTGCCAGCGCACTAGTGTCGGGGCAGTACTTC. The rearrangement links TRBV12-3 or TRBV12-4 to TRBJ2-7, with D possibly TRBD2 on 5 matching bases. This CDR3 is built from 11 residues. V lost 8 bases, J lost 9 bases, and 14 bases lay in between.

A note on this clonotype: A read error may explain this, as a much larger clone is one base away. This chain joins TRBV12-3 or TRBV12-4 and TRBJ2-1, with 8 bases that match TRBD2. The CDR3 has 15 residues. J gave up 6 bases and V 6 bases, and 10 bases lay outside the gene matches. CDR3 coding DNA: TGTGCCAGCAGCAGGGCGGGGGGCTCATCCAATGAGCAGTTCTTC. Its translation is CASSRAGGSSNEQFF.

This clonotype has a count of ten or more. V is TRBV11-3 and J is TRBJ2-7; maybe TRBD1 (7 bases). V lost 7 bases and J 5 bases, leaving 24 bases between the germline ends. The CDR3 runs 16 residues. Per the germline V gene, CDR1 is SGHNT and CDR2 is YENEEA. This CDR3 reads CASTNLQGGLKDEQYF. Here the CDR3 DNA reads TGTGCCAGCACCAACCTGCAGGGGGGTTTGAAAGACGAGCAGTACTTC.

In this sample, this clonotype turned up a few times. CDR3 DNA sequence: TGTGCCAGTAGTCAGAACCGATTGGGGCCAGATACGCAGTATTTT. Protein: CASSQNRLGPDTQYF. This chain uses TRBV19 with TRBJ2-3; D is possibly TRBD1 (5 bases). The CDR3 runs to 15 residues. V was clipped by 5 bases and J by 4 bases, with 16 bases between them. CDR1 LNHDA and CDR2 SQIVND come from the germline V gene (reference sequence).

Comment on this clonotype: One base away lies a much larger clone, so this may be a sequencing read error. This chain uses TRBV12-5 with TRBJ1-6; 7 nucleotides align to TRBD1. Germline V gene data show CDR1 as LGHNT and CDR2 as FRNRAP. Trimming removed 2 bases from V and 6 bases from J; junction bases left unmatched: 10. The CDR3 runs 17 residues. CDR3 residues: CASGLPDRESTNSPLHF. As DNA, the CDR3 is TGTGCTAGTGGTTTGCCCGACAGGGAATCGACTAATTCACCCCTCCACTTT.

This clonotype has a count of ten or more. J is TRBJ2-7 and V is TRBV11-2, with a possible D match to TRBD1 (6 bases). The V gene's germline CDR1 is SGHAT and CDR2 FQNNGV. CDR3 length: 14 amino acids. The germline V and J ends were trimmed by 5 bases and 0 bases, with 11 bases remaining between them. The CDR3 coding sequence is TGTGCCAGCAGCCCAGGGGTTAGCTCCTACGAGCAGTACTTC. Translation: CASSPGVSSYEQYF.

This clonotype has at least ten counts. The genes are TRBV7-2 and TRBJ2-3; D could derive from TRBD1 or TRBD2 (5 bases each). The CDR3 runs to 14 residues. Germline CDR1 SGHTA, CDR2 FQGNSA. Trimming cost V 11 bases and J 4 bases, with 19 bases left between them. Written as DNA, the CDR3 is TGTGCCGGGACCTGGACGCCAGGACCAGATACGCAGTATTTT. This gives the protein CAGTWTPGPDTQYF. Full variable domain (rest looked up from reference TRBV7-2 and TRBJ2-3): GAGVSQSPSNKVTEKGKDVELRCDPISGHTALYWYRQSLGQGLEFLIYFQGNSAPDKSGLPSDRFSAERTGGSVSTLTIQRTQQEDSAVYLCAGTWTPGPDTQYFGPGTRLTVL.

Many counts were recorded for this clonotype. The gene calls are TRBV24-1 and TRBJ2-1, with a weak D call TRBD2 (6 bases). Germline CDR1 and CDR2: KGHDR and SFDVKD. V lost 4 bases, J lost 6 bases, and 9 bases lay in between. CDR3 length: 13 amino acids. The CDR3 sequence: CATSDGLRNEQFF. CDR3 DNA: TGTGCCACCAGTGACGGACTACGCAATGAGCAGTTCTTC.

In its sample, this clonotype was seen a few times. This chain uses TRBV11-2 with TRBJ2-7; the match to TRBD1 covers 8 bases. V was pared by 6 bases and J by 5 bases, with 9 bases of the junction left unmatched. CDR3 length: 14 amino acids. Germline CDR1 SGHAT, CDR2 FQNNGV. Here the CDR3 DNA reads TGTGCCAGCAGAAACGCCAGGGGGCCCGACGAGCAGTACTTC. Protein: CASRNARGPDEQYF. Filled out from reference TRBV11-2 and TRBJ2-7, the complete variable domain reads EAGVAQSPRYKIIEKRQSVAFWCNPISGHATLYWYQQILGQGPKLLIQFQNNGVVDDSQLPKDRFSAERLKGVDSTLKIQPAKLEDSAVYLCASRNARGPDEQYFGPGTRLTVT.

In nucleotides, the CDR3 is TGTGCCAGCAGCCGTGGGACAGGGCGAGGACCCACCTTC. Encoded protein: CASSRGTGRGPTF. The chain joins TRBV6-5 to TRBJ1-2, with 9 bases matching TRBD1. The germline CDR1 and CDR2 sequences are MNHEY and SVGAGI. CDR3 length: 13 residues. V lost 6 bases, J lost 13 bases, and 12 bases stayed unmatched.

This clonotype was seen many times. The V and J genes are TRBV5-1 and TRBJ2-5; D possibly corresponds to TRBD1 (5 bases). Germline V CDR1 and CDR2: SGHRS, YFSETQ. The CDR3 extends over 12 amino acids. V shed 4 bases and J shed 5 bases, with 9 bases lying between them. Here the CDR3 reads CASSTGRETQYF. The DNA of the CDR3 is TGCGCCAGCAGCACAGGAAGGGAGACCCAGTACTTC.

This clonotype was seen many times. The chain combines TRBV5-1 with TRBJ2-1; no clear D gene. Germline CDR1 is SGHRS and CDR2 is YFSETQ. This CDR3 is built from 15 residues. Trimming cost V 0 bases and J 0 bases, with 7 bases left between them. CDR3 in amino acids: CASSLEESSYNEQFF. CDR3 coding DNA: TGCGCCAGCAGCTTGGAGGAGAGCTCCTACAATGAGCAGTTCTTC.